These T cell receptor beta chains were read from a single sample in a study of cytotoxic CD8 clonotypes in ibrutinib-treated CLL. Some clones are missing from TCRdb's copy, which holds only in-frame ones; the method was immunoSEQ multiplex PCR. The table lists approximately 30,000 clones, around three quarters of them singletons. This specimen consisted of PBMCs, obtained after 24 months of ibrutinib treatment. These receptors all stem from a human donor with chronic lymphocytic leukemia. Both conserved end residues are part of each CDR3. A D gene is named only where the DNA matches it firmly. Clone size, where shown, is once, few, many, or a class for clones that have expanded.

CDR3 DNA,CDR3 protein,V gene,D gene,J gene,clone size
TGTGCCAGTAAGACCCCGGGGACAGGGAATAGCTATGGCTACACCTTC,CASKTPGTGNSYGYTF,TRBV19,TRBD1,TRBJ1-2,.
TGTGCCAGCAGTGGGGCGGGGCCCGGGGAGCTGTTTTTT,CASSGAGPGELFF,TRBV6-1,.,TRBJ2-2,.
TGTGCCAGCACCCCGAGGTTGGGGGGCAATCAGCCCCAGCATTTT,CASTPRLGGNQPQHF,TRBV6-1,.,TRBJ1-5,.
TGTGCCAGCTCACCACCGAACAGGGCTGTCGAGCAGTACTTC,CASSPPNRAVEQYF,TRBV18,.,TRBJ2-7,.
TGTGCCAGCAGCACTATTACAACTCAAGAGACCCAGTACTTC,CASSTITTQETQYF,TRBV5-4,.,TRBJ2-5,once
TGTGCCTGGAGTGTAATTGGGGATGGCTACACCTTC,CAWSVIGDGYTF,TRBV30,.,TRBJ1-2,.
TGCGCCAGCAGCGGGGACTTCAAGAACACTGAAGCTTTCTTT,CASSGDFKNTEAFF,TRBV5-1,.,TRBJ1-1,.
TGTGCCACCTTAAACAGGAAGAACTATGGCTACACCTTC,CATLNRKNYGYTF,TRBV6-1,.,TRBJ1-2,.
TGTGCCAGCAGTTTATTATGGGGGGTCACCGGGGAGCTGTTTTTT,CASSLLWGVTGELFF,TRBV6-5,.,TRBJ2-2,medium-sized
TGCGCCAGCAGTGAGTCGATCGGGGGCAATGAGCAGTTCTTC,CASSESIGGNEQFF,TRBV10-1,.,TRBJ2-1,.
TGCGCCAGCAGCTCCCCAGGTAGCGGGGGGGTCCGGTACAATGAGCAGTTCTTC,CASSSPGSGGVRYNEQFF,TRBV5-1,TRBD2,TRBJ2-1,.
TGTGCCAGCAGCCCGTGGACTTACACCGGGGAGCTGTTTTTT,CASSPWTYTGELFF,TRBV5-6,.,TRBJ2-2,.
TGTGCCTGGAGCGGGGGACCTAGACGAGGCTACACCTTC,CAWSGGPRRGYTF,TRBV30,.,TRBJ1-2,.
TGTGCCAGCAGCTTAGGGGGGGAATGGAACATTCAGTACTTC,CASSLGGEWNIQYF,TRBV7-8,.,TRBJ2-4,once
TGCGCCAGCAAGGGGACAGGCCGTCAAGAGACCCAGTACTTC,CASKGTGRQETQYF,TRBV5-1,TRBD1,TRBJ2-5,.
TGTGCCAGCCGGGGAACCAAAAACATTCAGTACTTC,CASRGTKNIQYF,TRBV19,.,TRBJ2-4,once
TGTGCCACCAGCAGAGGGGCCTTAGGGGAGCTGTTTTTT,CATSRGALGELFF,TRBV15,.,TRBJ2-2,few
TGTGCCAGCAGAAGGGACAGTGCGAACACTGAAGCTTTCTTT,CASRRDSANTEAFF,TRBV6-5,TRBD1,TRBJ1-1,.
TGTGCCAGCAGCTTAGGTACCGGCACAGCGGGAAACACCATATATTTT,CASSLGTGTAGNTIYF,TRBV7-6,.,TRBJ1-3,.
TGTGCCAGCAGCGCCCGGGGACAGGGAGCCAACACCGGGGAGCTGTTTTTT,CASSARGQGANTGELFF,TRBV9,TRBD1,TRBJ2-2,.
TGCGCCAGCAGCTTGGGGGGGAGCGAGCAGTACTTC,CASSLGGSEQYF,TRBV5-1,.,TRBJ2-7,.
TGTGCCAGCAGTTTATTAGGTGGGACAGCCCTCTTC,CASSLLGGTALF,TRBV28,TRBD1,TRBJ2-7,.
TGTGCCACCAGCAGAGACTTAGGCAGTTACAATGAGCAGTTCTTC,CATSRDLGSYNEQFF,TRBV15,.,TRBJ2-1,.
TGTGCCAGTAGGGTGTTGTGGACAGGGGGCGTTCAGCCCCAGCATTTT,CASRVLWTGGVQPQHF,TRBV19,TRBD1,TRBJ1-5,.
TGTGCCTGCCAACCGGGACAGCGTTATGGCTACACCTTC,CACQPGQRYGYTF,TRBV30,TRBD1,TRBJ1-2,.
TGTGCCAGCAGTGCCTCAGGGGGTTTCTATGGCTACACCTTC,CASSASGGFYGYTF,TRBV2,TRBD1,TRBJ1-2,.
TGTGCCAGCAGTGCGGACAGGGTTAACACCATATATTTT,CASSADRVNTIYF,TRBV25-1,TRBD1,TRBJ1-3,.
TGCAGCGTCGCCCGCGTCCAGGGGGCAGGCTACACCTTC,CSVARVQGAGYTF,TRBV29-1,TRBD1,TRBJ1-2,.
TGCGCCAGCAGTGATGGACTAGCGGGCACAGATACGCAGTATTTT,CASSDGLAGTDTQYF,TRBV10-1,TRBD2,TRBJ2-3,once
TGTGCCTGGAGTCTAGAACAGGGCCCCTACAATGAGCAGTTCTTC,CAWSLEQGPYNEQFF,TRBV30,.,TRBJ2-1,few
TGCGCCAGCAGCCAAGTACAGGAGAGCTCCTACGAGCAGTACTTC,CASSQVQESSYEQYF,TRBV4-1,.,TRBJ2-7,.